This T cell receptor (beta chain) was sequenced in a study of long-term antiretroviral therapy in people with HIV. Overall study results and limits: Unavailable data included ART adherence, viral resistance and therapy changes (switches in treatment). Repertoires from HIV showed CDR3 length ranges narrower than those of controls. The data indicate that diversity increased after ART but remained below transplant donor controls.

The ends were cut back, 1 base at V and 9 bases at J, with 16 bases in the middle. This CDR3 is built from 15 residues. Germline V gives CDR1 SEHNR, CDR2 FQNEAQ (reference sequence). The table lists this clone with a few counts. The antigen is unknown. Clinicians in the United States treated all participants with HIV. Survey-level immunoSEQ v3.0 assays were run. Sequencing was performed with immunoSEQ multiplex PCR; in TCRdb, only in-frame clones are kept and a portion is missing. The data hold tens of thousands of clones, with over 75% observed a single time. The clonotype comes from a man between 18 and 29 years old with HIV. The material was unsorted PBMCs, obtained 0.8 years before starting antiretroviral therapy. This sequence joins TRBV7-9 and TRBJ2-1, with D perhaps TRBD2 (5 bases). Here the CDR3 reads CASSLGGRLSGEQFF. The CDR3 bases are TGTGCCAGCAGCTTAGGAGGGAGACTCTCGGGTGAGCAGTTCTTC.